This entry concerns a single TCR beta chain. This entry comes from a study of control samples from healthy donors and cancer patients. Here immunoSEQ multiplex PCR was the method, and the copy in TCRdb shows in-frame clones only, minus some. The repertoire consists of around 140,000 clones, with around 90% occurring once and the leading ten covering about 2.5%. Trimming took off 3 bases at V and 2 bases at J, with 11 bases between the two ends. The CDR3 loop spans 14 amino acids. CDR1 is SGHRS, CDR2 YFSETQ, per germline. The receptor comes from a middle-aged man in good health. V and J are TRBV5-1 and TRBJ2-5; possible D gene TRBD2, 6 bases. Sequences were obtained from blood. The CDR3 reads CASSYTGGQETQYF. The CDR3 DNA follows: TGCGCCAGCAGCTACACCGGGGGTCAAGAGACCCAGTACTTC. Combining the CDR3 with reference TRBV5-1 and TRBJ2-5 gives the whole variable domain KAGVTQTPRYLIKTRGQQVTLSCSPISGHRSVSWYQQTPGQGLQFLFEYFSETQRNKGNFPGRFSGRQFSNSRSEMNVSTLELGDSALYLCASSYTGGQETQYFGPGTRLLVL.